This TCR beta chain was sequenced for a study of blood T cell repertoires in COVID-19. In the study overall: Specimens from acute and convalescent COVID-19 originated in the United States, Italy and Spain.

Trimming cost V 6 bases and J 4 bases, with 19 bases left between them. The CDR3 has 16 amino acids. Germline CDR1 SNHLY, CDR2 FYNNEI. Data came from immunoSEQ multiplex PCR; TCRdb stores just in-frame clones and leaves some out. The sample has roughly 200,000 clones, around 84% seen once; the top ten hold about 10%. Seattle researchers signed up patients amid active infection and tracked them longitudinally. The chain uses TRBV2 and TRBJ1-3, with D maybe TRBD1 (5 bases). The TCR sequence derives from an elderly woman with COVID-19, enrolled during active disease. The specimen sequenced was peripheral blood. The CDR3 region has the DNA TGTGCCAGCAGGCCTGGGGGAGGGCGGACAGGAAACACCATATATTTT. Translated: CASRPGGGRTGNTIYF. The variable domain in full, with the rest retrieved from reference TRBV2 and TRBJ1-3, is EPEVTQTPSHQVTQMGQEVILRCVPISNHLYFYWYRQILGQKVEFLVSFYNNEISEKSEIFDDQFSVERPDGSNFTLKIRSTKLEDSAMYFCASRPGGGRTGNTIYFGEGSWLTVV.